This T cell receptor beta chain stems from a study of T-cell reconstitution after alpha-beta-depleted transplantation in children. This clonotype has more than one count but fewer than ten. Preparation of the TCRbeta library used unique molecular identifiers. A single record per CDR3 protein comes from TCRdb applying MiXCR to the PCR reads. The sample has hundreds of thousands of distinct CDR3 sequences, around 12% seen once. Deletions cut 4 bases from V and 1 base from J, with 9 bases between. Germline CDR1 reads DFQATT; CDR2 reads SNEGSKA (reference sequence). The CDR3 loop spans 13 amino acids. The chain links TRBV20-1 to TRBJ2-3; D ambiguous. Specimen: PBMCs from the stem cell graft donor, collected from the stem cell graft. This clonotype was obtained from a human donor who donated a stem cell graft to a child with combined immunodeficiency. The CDR3: CSATGPGTDTQYF. CDR3 coding DNA: TGCAGTGCTACGGGTCCGGGCACAGATACGCAGTATTTT.